The sequence of this T cell receptor beta chain was determined in a study of blood T cell repertoires in COVID-19. At the level of the study: Samples taken during acute and convalescent COVID-19 were collected in the United States, Italy and Spain. In each case, the material was cDNA or gDNA derived from T cells, B-cell-depleted T cells, or PBMCs.

In this sample, this clone turned up a few times. The repertoire was sequenced with immunoSEQ multiplex PCR; TCRdb's copy has only in-frame clones and lacks some. The sample has approximately 230,000 clones, 70% to 85% seen once. Participants came from some 23 US areas, aged roughly 18 to 100 years. Before being deemed recovered, Cohort 3 donors had two negative PCRs, clearance, or symptom resolution. This CDR3 region has 15 residues. V was trimmed by 11 bases and J by 3 bases, leaving 22 bases between them. Per germline, CDR1 LNHDA and CDR2 SQIVND (reference sequence). This sequence joins TRBV19 and TRBJ1-2; D is perhaps TRBD1 (6 bases). This clonotype was obtained from a man between 40 and 49 years old who had recovered from COVID-19. The material sequenced was PBMCs or T cells enriched from blood (not recorded which). The CDR3 DNA sequence: TGTGCCGGACATGAACGGGGGGGCCGACACTATGGCTACACCTTC. Amino acids: CAGHERGGRHYGYTF. The whole variable domain, filled in from reference TRBV19 and TRBJ1-2, reads DGGITQSPKYLFRKEGQNVTLSCEQNLNHDAMYWYRQDPGQGLRLIYYSQIVNDFQKGDIAEGYSVSREKKESFPLTVTSAQKNPTAFYLCAGHERGGRHYGYTFGSGTRLTVV.